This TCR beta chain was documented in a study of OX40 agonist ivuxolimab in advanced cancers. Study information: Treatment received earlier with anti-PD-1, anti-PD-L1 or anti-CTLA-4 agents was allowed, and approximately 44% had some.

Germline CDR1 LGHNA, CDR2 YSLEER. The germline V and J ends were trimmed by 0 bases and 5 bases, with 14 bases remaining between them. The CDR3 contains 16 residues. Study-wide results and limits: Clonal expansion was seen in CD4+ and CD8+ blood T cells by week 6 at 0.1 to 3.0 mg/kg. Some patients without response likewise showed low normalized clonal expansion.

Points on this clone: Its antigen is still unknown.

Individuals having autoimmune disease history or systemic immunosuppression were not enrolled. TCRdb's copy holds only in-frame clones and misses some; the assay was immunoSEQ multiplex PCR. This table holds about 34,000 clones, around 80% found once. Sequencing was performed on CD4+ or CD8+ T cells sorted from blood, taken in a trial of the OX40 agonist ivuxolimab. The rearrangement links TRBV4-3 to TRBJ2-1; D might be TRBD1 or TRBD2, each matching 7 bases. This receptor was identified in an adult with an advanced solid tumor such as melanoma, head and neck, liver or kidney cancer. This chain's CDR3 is CASSQDQGGLDNEQFF. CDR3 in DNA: TGCGCCAGCAGCCAAGATCAGGGGGGGCTGGACAATGAGCAGTTCTTC.